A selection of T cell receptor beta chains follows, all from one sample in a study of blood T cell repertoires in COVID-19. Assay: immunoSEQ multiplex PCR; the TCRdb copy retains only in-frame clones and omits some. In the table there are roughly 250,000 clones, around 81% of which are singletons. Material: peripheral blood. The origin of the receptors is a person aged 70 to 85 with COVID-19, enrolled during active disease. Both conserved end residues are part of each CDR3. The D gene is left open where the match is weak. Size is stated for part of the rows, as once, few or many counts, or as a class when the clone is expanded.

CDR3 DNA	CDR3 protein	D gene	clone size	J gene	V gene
TGTGCCAGCAGTTACTATATCCCAGGGGTTGGTTCACCCCTCCACTTT	CASSYYIPGVGSPLHF	.	.	TRBJ1-6	TRBV6-6
TGTGCCTGGTCACAGGGTCCGATGGGGGAGCAGTACTTC	CAWSQGPMGEQYF	.	.	TRBJ2-7	TRBV30
TGCAGCGTTGAAATTACGGGGTACGAGCAGTACTTC	CSVEITGYEQYF	.	.	TRBJ2-7	TRBV29-1
TGTGCCACCAGCGAACGACAGGGAGGAGTCTACGAGCAGTACTTC	CATSERQGGVYEQYF	.	.	TRBJ2-7	TRBV15
TGTGCCAGCAGCCTAGCTCGGTTCGAGACCCAGTACTTC	CASSLARFETQYF	.	.	TRBJ2-5	TRBV7-2
TGTGCCAGCAGCTTAGAGGGACTAGCGGGAACGAGCGAGCAGTACTTC	CASSLEGLAGTSEQYF	TRBD2	.	TRBJ2-7	TRBV11-2
TGTGCCAGCAGTTACTCAGGAGGGAGGGGGAACAATGAGCAGTTCTTC	CASSYSGGRGNNEQFF	.	.	TRBJ2-1	TRBV6-5
TGTGCCAGCAGAAAGACAGATCAACCCTCTGGGGCCAACGTCCTGACTTTC	CASRKTDQPSGANVLTF	.	.	TRBJ2-6	TRBV9
TGTGCCAGCAAGGCTAGCTCCTATAATTCACCCCTCCACTTT	CASKASSYNSPLHF	.	few	TRBJ1-6	TRBV9
TGTGCCAGCAGTGGGGCCGATGGAAACACCATATATTTT	CASSGADGNTIYF	.	.	TRBJ1-3	TRBV2
TGCAGCGGTAAACGGTCGAACACTGAAGCTTTCTTT	CSGKRSNTEAFF	.	.	TRBJ1-1	TRBV29-1
TGTGCCAGCAGGATCCGGGACAGAGAAGAGACCCAGTACTTC	CASRIRDREETQYF	TRBD1	.	TRBJ2-5	TRBV28
TGTGCCAGCAGCCTGACAGGGGCCCTTGAAAAACTGTTTTTT	CASSLTGALEKLFF	TRBD1	.	TRBJ1-4	TRBV7-9
TGTGCCAGCAGTGATCAGGGCGCATCCTACGAGCAGTACTTC	CASSDQGASYEQYF	.	few	TRBJ2-7	TRBV6-1
TGTGCCAGCAGTCGACCTCCACCTCTAGCGCCCTATGGCTATGAGCAGTTCTTC	CASSRPPPLAPYGYEQFF	.	.	TRBJ2-1	TRBV2
TGCGCCAGCAGCCAACTCGATTTGGACACTGAAGCTTTCTTT	CASSQLDLDTEAFF	.	.	TRBJ1-1	TRBV5-1
TGTGCCTCCTCGCGTCGGGTTCGAGTTTCGTATACCTTC	CASSRRVRVSYTF	.	few	TRBJ1-2	TRBV28
TGTGCCAGCAGTCCCCTTCTAAACAATGAGCAGTTCTTC	CASSPLLNNEQFF	.	.	TRBJ2-1	TRBV6-2/TRBV6-3
TGTGCCAGCAGTTACACAAGGGGGACCCAGCCATACGAGCAGTACTTC	CASSYTRGTQPYEQYF	.	few	TRBJ2-7	TRBV6-5
TGTGCCACCAGCAGAGATATGAAACGACGGGGAGAGACCCAGTACTTC	CATSRDMKRRGETQYF	.	.	TRBJ2-5	TRBV15
TGTGCCAGCAGCCCCCGGGACACCGGGGAGCTGTTTTTT	CASSPRDTGELFF	.	.	TRBJ2-2	TRBV2
TGTGCCAGCAGCGCACGACTAGCGGCCAACAATGAGCAGTTCTTC	CASSARLAANNEQFF	TRBD2	.	TRBJ2-1	TRBV9
TGTGCCAGCAGCTTAGGCATTCAGGGGACAGGGGTTTTATACGAGCAGTACTTC	CASSLGIQGTGVLYEQYF	TRBD1	.	TRBJ2-7	TRBV7-6
TGCGCCAGCAGCTTGTCGCCAGGGCTGAACGAGCAGTACTTC	CASSLSPGLNEQYF	.	once	TRBJ2-7	TRBV5-1
TGTGCCAGTAGTATAGACCGAACACAGAACACTGAAGCTTTCTTT	CASSIDRTQNTEAFF	.	.	TRBJ1-1	TRBV19
TGTGCCAGCAGCTTAGACCTGGAGGACATTCAGTACTTC	CASSLDLEDIQYF	.	.	TRBJ2-4	TRBV7-2
TGTGCCAGCAGCTTAGGGGATCGGACAGGGGACACCGGGGAGCTGTTTTTT	CASSLGDRTGDTGELFF	TRBD1	.	TRBJ2-2	TRBV13
TGTGCCAGCAGGGAGGATCGTGATTCACCCCTCCACTTT	CASREDRDSPLHF	.	.	TRBJ1-6	TRBV28
TGCGCCAGCAGCCAAGATATGGCTAGCGGGAGGGGAGGCTACGAGCAGTACTTC	CASSQDMASGRGGYEQYF	TRBD2	.	TRBJ2-7	TRBV4-3
TGTGCCAGCAGCTTCCTTTTTGGTATGGCAACAGATACGCAGTATTTT	CASSFLFGMATDTQYF	.	.	TRBJ2-3	TRBV7-2
TGTGCCAGCAGCGTAGGGCCTCGCGGGGGGGCCGGGGAGCAGTTCTTC	CASSVGPRGGAGEQFF	TRBD2	.	TRBJ2-1	TRBV9
TGTGCCAGCAGCCAATTTGGGAGACAGGGAAGGAGTGGCTACACCTTC	CASSQFGRQGRSGYTF	TRBD1	.	TRBJ1-2	TRBV4-2
TGTGCCAGCAGTTCCCCGGGACAGAAATTGGTTTATGAGCAGTACTTC	CASSSPGQKLVYEQYF	TRBD1	few	TRBJ2-7	TRBV28
TGTGCCAGCCGGGAACGGGGAGGGTTGACTGAAGCTTTCTTT	CASRERGGLTEAFF	.	.	TRBJ1-1	TRBV6-5
TGTGCCAGCTCACCCATAGGCGAGGGGACAGGGGGCAGAAATGGGGAAGCTTTCTTT	CASSPIGEGTGGRNGEAFF	TRBD1	.	TRBJ1-1	TRBV18
TGTGCCAGCAGTGAGATCGGGACTAGCGCCGCGACGCAGTATTTT	CASSEIGTSAATQYF	TRBD2	.	TRBJ2-3	TRBV2
TGTGCCAGCAGTTTGGCCAGGGAAGAGACCCAGTACTTC	CASSLAREETQYF	.	.	TRBJ2-5	TRBV28
TGTGCCAGTAGTATCAAAGCCCGAGGGCGTTATTCCTACGAGCAGTACTTC	CASSIKARGRYSYEQYF	.	.	TRBJ2-7	TRBV19
TGTGCCAGCAGTGTTATACAGGATGTTGAAGCTTTCTTT	CASSVIQDVEAFF	.	.	TRBJ1-1	TRBV2
TGTGCCAGCATCCCCCCTTGGATAGGGCGGGGGGGCCTCTACAATGAGCAGTTCTTC	CASIPPWIGRGGLYNEQFF	TRBD2	once	TRBJ2-1	TRBV27
TGCGCCAGCAGCCAAGGTGGCGGATCAGAGGAGTTCTTC	CASSQGGGSEEFF	.	.	TRBJ2-1	TRBV4-1
TGTGCCAGCTCACCCCTTACCGGGGAGCTGTTTTTT	CASSPLTGELFF	.	.	TRBJ2-2	TRBV18
TGTGCCAGCAGCCGAAGACTCCTAGCGGGGGGACCCGTAGCGGGCGAGCAGTACTTC	CASSRRLLAGGPVAGEQYF	TRBD2	.	TRBJ2-7	TRBV28
TGTGCCAGCAGTCCCGTGTTCCGTCTTGGCTACACCTTC	CASSPVFRLGYTF	.	.	TRBJ1-2	TRBV28
TGTGCCAGTAGTATAGGACGGCGGACAGTAAAACGAGGTGTTGAGACCCAGTACTTC	CASSIGRRTVKRGVETQYF	.	.	TRBJ2-5	TRBV19
TGTGCCAGCAGCCAAGGAGGGGGATCCGGAAACACCATATATTTT	CASSQGGGSGNTIYF	.	.	TRBJ1-3	TRBV3-1/TRBV3-2
TGTGCCAGCAGTTCCACCGGGACAGGGTATTCGTTTGAAGAAAAACTGTTTTTT	CASSSTGTGYSFEEKLFF	TRBD1	.	TRBJ1-4	TRBV27
TGTGCCAGCTCCCTCAGGTGGGGACAGGTCTCGACCGGGGAGCTGTTTTTT	CASSLRWGQVSTGELFF	TRBD1	.	TRBJ2-2	TRBV13